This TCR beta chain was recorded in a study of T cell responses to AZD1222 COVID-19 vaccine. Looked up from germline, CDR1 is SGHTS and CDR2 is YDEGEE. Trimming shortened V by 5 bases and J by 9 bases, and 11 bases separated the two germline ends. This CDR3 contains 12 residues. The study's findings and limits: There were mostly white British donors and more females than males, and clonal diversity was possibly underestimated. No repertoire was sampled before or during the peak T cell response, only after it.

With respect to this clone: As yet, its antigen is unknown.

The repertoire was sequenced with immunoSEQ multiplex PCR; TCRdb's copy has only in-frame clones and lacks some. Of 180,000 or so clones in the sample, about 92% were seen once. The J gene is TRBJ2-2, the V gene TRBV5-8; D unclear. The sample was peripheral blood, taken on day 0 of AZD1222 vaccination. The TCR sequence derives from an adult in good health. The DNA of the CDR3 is TGTGCCAGCAGGTCCCGTCGAAGGGAGCTGTTTTTT. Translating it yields CASRSRRRELFF.